This TCR beta chain was found in a study of OX40 agonist ivuxolimab in advanced cancers. Across the study: In this trial design, patients received ivuxolimab intravenously at 0.01 to 10 mg/kg every 2 weeks. Regarding the study as a whole: Partial responders dosed at 0.1-3.0 mg/kg displayed clonal expansion ranking among the lowest. Normalized T-cell clonal expansion was also low in a subset of nonresponders. Expanded clones were, on average, more numerous among CD8+ T cells than CD4+.

Assay: immunoSEQ multiplex PCR; the TCRdb copy retains only in-frame clones and omits some. This table has approximately 50,000 clones, about 88% appearing once. Points on this clone: Its target is not known.

V lost 3 bases, J lost 0 bases, and 6 bases lay in between. This CDR3 comprises 13 residues. The V gene's germline CDR1 is SGDLS and CDR2 YYNGEE. The gene calls are TRBV9 and TRBJ1-1; D gene ambiguous. This clonotype was sampled from an adult with an advanced solid tumor such as melanoma, head and neck, liver or kidney cancer. The input for sequencing was CD4+ or CD8+ T cells sorted from blood, taken in a trial of the OX40 agonist ivuxolimab. DNA for the CDR3: TGTGCCAGCAGCGAAGGCATGAACACTGAAGCTTTCTTT. Its protein is CASSEGMNTEAFF.